This T cell receptor beta chain was observed in a study of cytomegalovirus exposure and HLA in healthy donors. Study as a whole: For the approximately 360 genotyped donors, roughly 80% fell within the Caucasian-associated ancestry cluster. General study results and limits: What a later analysis reportedly showed was that an Asian-associated ancestry cluster had fewer N-insertions than the roughly 720-donor mean.

A remark on this clone: Its cognate antigen is unknown.

Nominally healthy donors were sampled, though unrecorded immune exposures were likely. Use of 60 Vbeta and 13 Jbeta primers characterized the PCR. Using immunoSEQ multiplex PCR, the repertoire was profiled, and TCRdb retains in-frame clones only, with some absent. The data hold under 200,000 clones, with over 60% observed a single time. The V gene's germline CDR1 is LGHNA and CDR2 YNFKEQ. The V end lost 0 bases, the J end lost 0 bases, and 10 bases lay between the germline ends. CDR3 length: 16 residues. Sequencing was carried out using PBMCs. This chain uses TRBV4-2 with TRBJ2-3; TRBD2 is a possible D gene (7 bases). The receptor comes from a man aged 45-65 years in good health and CMV-seropositive. The CDR3 sequence is CASSQEGGGSTDTQYF. Here the CDR3 DNA reads TGTGCCAGCAGCCAAGAGGGCGGGGGCAGCACAGATACGCAGTATTTT.